The T cell receptor beta chain described here comes from a study of control samples from healthy donors and cancer patients. CDR1 SGHTS and CDR2 YDEGEE come from the germline V gene. Between the trimmed V and J ends, which lost 5 bases and 0 bases, there was a span of 14 bases. The CDR3 is 16 residues long. Method: immunoSEQ multiplex PCR; TCRdb's copy keeps in-frame clones and lacks some. The top ten hold roughly 4.4% of the sample, which has approximately 100,000 clones, approximately 90% seen once. The sample holds a few counts of this clone. This chain connects TRBV5-8 to TRBJ2-2; a weak D match, TRBD1 (5 bases). This sequence was found in a human donor in good health. The donor label of this sample is uncertain. Sequencing was done on a sample of blood. This chain's CDR3 is CASRAGQTTNTGELFF. For the CDR3, the DNA is TGTGCCAGCAGGGCAGGGCAAACAACGAACACCGGGGAGCTGTTTTTT.